Here is one T cell receptor beta chain with its context. J lost 5 bases, V lost 4 bases, and 0 bases had no gene match. This CDR3 has 13 amino acids. Looked up from germline, CDR1 is SNHLY and CDR2 is FYNNEI. The sample comes from a study of blood T cell repertoires in COVID-19. As for the study in general: Samples representing acute and convalescent COVID-19 were sourced from the United States, Italy and Spain. In each case, the material was cDNA or gDNA derived from T cells, B-cell-depleted T cells, or PBMCs.

Per the original data handling: Quantification of nucleated cells was approximated via reference gene primer amplification. The method was immunoSEQ multiplex PCR; TCRdb's version includes in-frame clones alone and lacks a portion of them. That table gives V, J and clone size, and the DNA gave D and trimming. The data show fewer than 80,000 clones, 85% to 90% seen once. V and J are TRBV2 and TRBJ2-1, with 9 bases lining up with TRBD1. The sequence was obtained from a human donor in a cohort sampled during active COVID-19. The source material was peripheral blood. In DNA, the CDR3 is TGTGCCAGCAGTGGGACAGGGGACAATGAGCAGTTCTTC. It translates to CASSGTGDNEQFF.